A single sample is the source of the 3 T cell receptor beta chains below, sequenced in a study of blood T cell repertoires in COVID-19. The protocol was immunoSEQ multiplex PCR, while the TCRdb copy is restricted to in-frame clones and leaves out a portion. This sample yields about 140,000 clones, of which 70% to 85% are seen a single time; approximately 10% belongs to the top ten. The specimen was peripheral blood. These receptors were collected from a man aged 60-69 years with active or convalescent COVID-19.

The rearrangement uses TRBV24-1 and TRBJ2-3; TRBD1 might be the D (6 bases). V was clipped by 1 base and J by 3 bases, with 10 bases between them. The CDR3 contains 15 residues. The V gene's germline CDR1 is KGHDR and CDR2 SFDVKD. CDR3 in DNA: TGTGCCACCAGTGATTTAGGCAGGGGAACAGATACGCAGTATTTT. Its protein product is CATSDLGRGTDTQYF.

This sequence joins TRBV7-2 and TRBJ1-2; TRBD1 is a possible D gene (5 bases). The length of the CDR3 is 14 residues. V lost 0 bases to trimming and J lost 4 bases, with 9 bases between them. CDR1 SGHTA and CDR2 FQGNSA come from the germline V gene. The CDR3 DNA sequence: TGTGCCAGCAGCTTAGCTCGGGGGTCCTATGGCTACACCTTC. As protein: CASSLARGSYGYTF.

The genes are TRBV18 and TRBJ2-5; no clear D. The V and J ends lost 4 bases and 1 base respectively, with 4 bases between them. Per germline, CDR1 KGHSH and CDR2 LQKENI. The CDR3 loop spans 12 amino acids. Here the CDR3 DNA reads TGTGCCAGCTCACGAGTCCAAGAGACCCAGTACTTC. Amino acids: CASSRVQETQYF.